The source of this TCR beta chain is a study of identical twins. General observations from the study: A lower insertion count was a feature of abundant cord blood beta clonotypes, with no such feature in memory repertoires.

Germline CDR1 MNHNS, CDR2 SASEGT. CDR3 size: 15 residues. Unique molecular identifiers were present on the cDNA, and a universal primer site came from template switching. TCRdb re-called the 5' RACE reads with MiXCR, one entry per CDR3 protein. This table has about 520,000 distinct CDR3 sequences, roughly a fifth appearing once. On this clonotype: Antigen specificity is unknown. Given a much more abundant clone one base away, this may be a read error.

The same sample was also studied in work on T cells expressing NK-cell markers.

V usage is TRBV6-1 and J usage is TRBJ1-5; D uncertain. Sequencing input: CD4+ T cells sorted from blood. This receptor was taken from a woman under 30 in good health. The CDR3 loop reads CASSTSAVSNQSQHF. The CDR3 coding sequence is TGTGCCAGCAGTACCTCAGCCGTTAGCAATCAGTCCCAGCATTTT.